This T cell receptor beta chain was captured in a study of shared clonotypes between healthy human individuals. Deep-level settings were used for running the assay. In the source study's methods: Junction-only sequences produced by ImmunoSEQ had no quality scores, so filtering differed. Clones were read by immunoSEQ multiplex PCR, and TCRdb kept only the in-frame ones, dropping some. The DNA gave D and trimming, while V, J and clone size come from that table. The sample shows approximately 620,000 clones, more than 95% of them seen only once. This sequence was found in a woman aged 25 to 39 in good health. Sample: naive CD4+ T cells sorted from blood. Described subset: CD45RA+ positively selected.

The DNA for the CDR3 is TGTGCCAGCAGCATTGGACTAGCGGGGCTCACAGATACGCAGTATTTT. Translated: CASSIGLAGLTDTQYF. V and J are TRBV7-8 and TRBJ2-3; TRBD2 agrees at 12 bases. Per germline, CDR1 SGHVS and CDR2 FQNEAQ. The V gene end was trimmed by 5 bases and the J gene end by 2 bases; junction bases not matched to a gene: 5. The CDR3 is made up of 16 amino acids. The full variable domain, its missing parts supplied by reference TRBV7-8 and TRBJ2-3, is GAGVSQSPRYKVAKRGQDVALRCDPISGHVSLFWYQQALGQGPEFLTYFQNEAQLDKSGLPSDRFFAERPEGSVSTLKIQRTQQEDSAVYLCASSIGLAGLTDTQYFGPGTRLTVL.